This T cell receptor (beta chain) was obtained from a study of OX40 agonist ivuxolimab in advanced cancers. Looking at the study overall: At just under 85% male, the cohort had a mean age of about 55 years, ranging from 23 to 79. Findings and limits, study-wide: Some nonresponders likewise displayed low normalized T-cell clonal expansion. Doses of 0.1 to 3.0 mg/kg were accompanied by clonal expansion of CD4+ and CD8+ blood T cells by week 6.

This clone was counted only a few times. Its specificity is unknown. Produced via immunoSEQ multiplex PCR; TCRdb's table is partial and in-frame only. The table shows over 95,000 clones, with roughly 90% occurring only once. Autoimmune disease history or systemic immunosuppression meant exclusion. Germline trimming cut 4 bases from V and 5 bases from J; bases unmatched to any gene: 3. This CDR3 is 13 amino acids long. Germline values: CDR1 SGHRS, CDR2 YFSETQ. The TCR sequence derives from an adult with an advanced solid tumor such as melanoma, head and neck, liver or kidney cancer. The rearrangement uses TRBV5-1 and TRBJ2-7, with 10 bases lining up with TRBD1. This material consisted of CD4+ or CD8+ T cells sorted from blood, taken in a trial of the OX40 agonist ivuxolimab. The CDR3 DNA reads TGCGCCAGCAGCCCGGGACAGGGGAACGAGCAGTACTTC. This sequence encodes CASSPGQGNEQYF. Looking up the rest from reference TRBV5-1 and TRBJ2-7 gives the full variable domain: KAGVTQTPRYLIKTRGQQVTLSCSPISGHRSVSWYQQTPGQGLQFLFEYFSETQRNKGNFPGRFSGRQFSNSRSEMNVSTLELGDSALYLCASSPGQGNEQYFGPGTRLTVT.